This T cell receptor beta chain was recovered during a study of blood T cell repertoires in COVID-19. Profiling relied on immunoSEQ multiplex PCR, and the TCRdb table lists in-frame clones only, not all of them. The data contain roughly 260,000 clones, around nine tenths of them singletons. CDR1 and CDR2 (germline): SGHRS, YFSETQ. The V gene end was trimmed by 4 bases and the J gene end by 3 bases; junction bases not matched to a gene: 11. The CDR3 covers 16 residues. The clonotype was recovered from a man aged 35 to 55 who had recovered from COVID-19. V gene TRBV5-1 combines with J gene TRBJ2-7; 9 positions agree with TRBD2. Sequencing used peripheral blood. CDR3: CASSPLAGGGYYEQYF. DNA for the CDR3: TGCGCCAGCAGCCCCCTGGCGGGGGGGGGCTACTACGAGCAGTACTTC.